The 22 T cell receptor beta chains in this list originate from one sample, sequenced in a study of blood T cell repertoires in COVID-19. The method was immunoSEQ multiplex PCR; TCRdb's version includes in-frame clones alone and lacks a portion of them. The sample holds 90,000 to 100,000 clones, approximately 87% seen once. Sequencing was carried out using peripheral blood. These receptors originate from a human donor in a cohort sampled during active COVID-19.

The J gene is TRBJ1-4, the V gene TRBV5-1, with 8 bases that match TRBD1. CDR1 and CDR2 from the germline V gene are SGHRS and YFSETQ. This CDR3 comprises 14 residues. V dropped 4 bases and J dropped 5; count of bases not matched to a gene: 4. The CDR3 DNA sequence: TGCGCCAGCAGCACCGGACAGGGAAATGAAAAACTGTTTTTT. This translates into CASSTGQGNEKLFF.

Details on this clone: This sample also contains other DNA sequences that code for the same CDR3. The chain joins TRBV7-8 to TRBJ2-7; 8 nucleotides line up with TRBD1. From germline, CDR1 is SGHVS and CDR2 FQNEAQ. CDR3 length: 14 amino acids. With V trimmed by 1 base and J by 4 bases, 3 bases remained unmatched. CDR3 protein: CASSLGTGSYEQYF. The CDR3 DNA is TGTGCCAGCAGCTTAGGGACAGGGAGTTACGAGCAGTACTTC.

J is TRBJ1-2 and V is TRBV2; TRBD1 matches at 7 bases. V gave up 1 base and J gave up 5 bases; unmatched junction bases: 4. This CDR3 has 14 residues. CDR1 is SNHLY and CDR2 is FYNNEI in the germline V gene. The CDR3 loop reads CASSEVTGNYGYTF. The CDR3 region has the DNA TGTGCCAGCAGTGAAGTGACAGGGAATTATGGCTACACCTTC.

This chain joins TRBV9 and TRBJ2-1; tentatively, D is TRBD2 (5 bases). Germline CDR1 and CDR2: SGDLS and YYNGEE. The V end lost 0 bases, the J end lost 5 bases, and 12 bases lay between the germline ends. The CDR3 runs 15 residues. This CDR3 is CASSVGGGPNNEQFF. Here the CDR3 DNA reads TGTGCCAGCAGCGTAGGTGGCGGGCCCAACAATGAGCAGTTCTTC.

The genes are TRBV28 and TRBJ2-1; the D gene is possibly TRBD2 (6 bases). The CDR3 is made up of 15 amino acids. The V gene lost 7 bases and the J gene lost 6 bases, with 19 bases spanning the gap. Germline V gene data show CDR1 as MDHEN and CDR2 as SYDVKM. CDR3 protein: CASNPLGTPRNEQFF. The DNA for the CDR3 is TGTGCCAGCAACCCCCTTGGGACTCCTCGCAATGAGCAGTTCTTC.

The chain is built from TRBV11-2 and TRBJ2-7; a possible D gene is TRBD2 (5 bases). This CDR3 spans 17 amino acids. Germline V gene lookup returns CDR1 SGHAT and CDR2 FQNNGV. The V end was cut by 1 base, the J end by 2 bases, with 18 bases between. CDR3: CASSLAADGILAYEQYF. The CDR3 region has the DNA TGTGCCAGCAGCTTAGCAGCGGACGGGATACTGGCCTACGAGCAGTACTTC.

This clone was detected once. The V gene is TRBV4-1, the J gene TRBJ2-1; TRBD2 agrees at 12 bases. Germline V CDR1 and CDR2: MGHRA, YSYEKL. The length of the CDR3 is 19 residues. After removal of 0 bases from V and 1 base from J, the junction contained 7 bases not matched to a gene. The CDR3 region is CASSQDPTSGRISYNEQFF. The CDR3, as DNA: TGCGCCAGCAGCCAAGACCCCACTAGCGGGAGGATTTCCTACAATGAGCAGTTCTTC.

The rearrangement joins TRBV4-1 to TRBJ2-1, with 11 bases lining up with TRBD2. Germline V gene data show CDR1 as MGHRA and CDR2 as YSYEKL. V shed 4 bases and J 5 bases; nucleotides not matched to a gene: 4. The CDR3 covers 15 residues. CDR3 DNA sequence: TGCGCCAGCAGCCCCCTAGCGGGAGGAAACAATGAGCAGTTCTTC. Encoded protein: CASSPLAGGNNEQFF.

The chain carries TRBV7-8 and TRBJ2-1; D is ambiguous. The CDR3 runs 13 residues. Germline-derived CDR1 and CDR2 are SGHVS and FQNEAQ. V lost 1 base to trimming and J lost 3 bases, with 4 bases between them. The CDR3 protein is CASSLDYYNEQFF. The DNA of the CDR3 is TGTGCCAGCAGCTTAGACTACTACAATGAGCAGTTCTTC.

This clone has at least ten counts. J is TRBJ1-4 and V is TRBV7-9; possibly TRBD1 for D (5 bases). Trimming stripped 3 bases from V and 8 bases from J, with 13 bases between. The CDR3 is 14 residues long. Germline-derived CDR1 and CDR2 are SEHNR and FQNEAQ (reference sequence). The CDR3 reads CASSFDGAREKLFF. The DNA for the CDR3 is TGTGCCAGCAGCTTCGATGGGGCTAGAGAAAAACTGTTTTTT.

V usage is TRBV11-2 and J usage is TRBJ2-7; 7 bases match TRBD2. The CDR3 has 18 amino acids. Germline values: CDR1 SGHAT, CDR2 FQNNGV. Trimming at V came to 1 base and at J to 5 bases, leaving 17 bases not matched to a gene. CDR3 region: CASSLVQFDSGRFHEQYF. The CDR3 DNA sequence: TGTGCCAGCAGCTTAGTCCAATTTGACTCCGGGAGGTTCCACGAGCAGTACTTC.

The chain joins TRBV4-2 to TRBJ2-5; 7 bases align to TRBD1. V shed 5 bases and J 5 bases; nucleotides not matched to a gene: 5. The CDR3 is 13 amino acids. CDR1 LGHNA and CDR2 YNFKEQ come from the germline V gene. The CDR3 protein is CASSVQGKETQYF. CDR3 DNA sequence: TGTGCCAGCAGCGTACAGGGGAAGGAGACCCAGTACTTC.

The genes are TRBV29-1 and TRBJ2-1, with a weak D call TRBD2 (5 bases). Germline V lookup: CDR1 SQVTM, CDR2 ANQGSEA. The V and J ends lost 6 bases and 5 bases respectively, with 17 bases between them. This CDR3 region has 14 residues. The CDR3 loop reads CSVRKDGSNNEQFF. CDR3 nucleotide sequence: TGCAGCGTCCGCAAGGATGGGAGCAACAATGAGCAGTTCTTC.

The J gene is TRBJ2-7, the V gene TRBV30; D may be TRBD1 (5 bases). V lost 0 bases and J 9 bases, leaving 12 bases between the germline ends. In germline, CDR1 is GTSNPN, CDR2 SVGIG (reference sequence). This CDR3 is built from 12 residues. The CDR3, as DNA: TGTGCCTGGAGTGTAGGTCAGCAGGGGCAGTACTTC. Its translation: CAWSVGQQGQYF.

This clone showed up just once. The CDR3 bases are TGTGCCAGCAGTCCCCTCGGCGGGAGGTCCCGTGGGGCCCAGTACTTC. Translating gives CASSPLGGRSRGAQYF. The chain recombines TRBV27 with TRBJ2-5; TRBD2 agrees at 8 bases. V shed 5 bases and J 9 bases; nucleotides not matched to a gene: 17. Germline V gene lookup returns CDR1 MNHEY and CDR2 SMNVEV (reference sequence). The CDR3 runs to 16 residues.

The V call is TRBV29-1, the J call TRBJ1-2; 7 bases map to TRBD1. This CDR3 is built from 11 residues. Per the germline V gene, CDR1 is SQVTM and CDR2 is ANQGSEA. V lost 7 bases to trimming and J lost 3 bases; unmatched junction nucleotides: 2. CDR3 loop: CSGGTDYGYTF. CDR3 bases: TGCAGCGGTGGGACAGACTATGGCTACACCTTC.

The rearrangement links TRBV14 to TRBJ1-6, with D possibly being TRBD1 (5 bases). CDR1 SGHDN and CDR2 FVKESK come from the germline V gene. V was trimmed by 2 bases and J by 7 bases, leaving 9 bases between them. This CDR3 has 14 amino acids. CDR3 nucleotides: TGTGCCAGCAGCCAACAGGGAACGAATTCACCCCTCCACTTT. Protein: CASSQQGTNSPLHF.

This chain links TRBV2 with TRBJ2-5, with D perhaps TRBD2 (6 bases). Germline loops: CDR1 SNHLY, CDR2 FYNNEI. The CDR3 has 15 amino acids. V dropped 8 bases and J dropped 0 bases, with 16 bases sitting between them. CDR3 sequence: CASAKLARYQETQYF. CDR3 bases: TGTGCCAGCGCCAAACTAGCACGGTACCAAGAGACCCAGTACTTC.

The chain joins TRBV19 to TRBJ1-5; TRBD1 aligns across 12 bases. The trim removed 3 bases at V and 1 base at J, leaving 4 bases unmatched. The CDR3 is 17 amino acids. Germline values: CDR1 LNHDA, CDR2 SQIVND (reference sequence). The CDR3 region is CASSMGQGAGSNQPQHF. The CDR3 nucleotides are TGTGCCAGTAGTATGGGACAGGGGGCTGGAAGCAATCAGCCCCAGCATTTT.

The chain uses TRBV30 and TRBJ1-5; a weak D match, TRBD1 (6 bases). Germline CDR1 GTSNPN, CDR2 SVGIG (reference sequence). V was pared by 7 bases and J by 0 bases, with 16 bases between. The CDR3 runs 15 residues. CDR3 sequence (DNA): TGTGCCTTTTCGCCATGGGGGCATAGCAATCAGCCCCAGCATTTT. It is translated as CAFSPWGHSNQPQHF.

The chain has TRBV7-3 and TRBJ2-3, with 8 bases matching TRBD1. J gave up 2 bases and V 5 bases, and 9 bases lay outside the gene matches. Per the germline V gene, CDR1 is SGHTA and CDR2 is FQGTGA. The CDR3 spans 16 residues. The CDR3 spells CASSPQGAQITDTQYF. CDR3 coding DNA: TGTGCCAGCAGCCCCCAGGGGGCCCAAATCACAGATACGCAGTATTTT.

The J gene is TRBJ2-1, the V gene TRBV6-5, with TRBD2 identical over 8 bases. Unmatched junction bases numbered 7, after V lost 6 bases and J lost 3 bases. This CDR3 region has 15 residues. Germline lookup yields CDR1 MNHEY and CDR2 SVGAGI. Here the CDR3 reads CASSLSGGSYNEQFF. The CDR3 DNA reads TGTGCCAGCAGCCTCTCGGGGGGGAGCTACAATGAGCAGTTCTTC.